The 8 T cell receptor beta chains below were found in one sample sequenced in a study of CD8 T cells in ankylosing spondylitis. TCRdb reprocessed the 5' RACE reads via MiXCR and lists one record per CDR3 protein. The sample records 250,000 to 300,000 distinct CDR3 sequences, 20% being singletons. The specimen was blood, either unsorted or a sorted T cell fraction (not recorded which). Receptors originate from a male donor with ankylosing spondylitis or in good health (not recorded which).

The table lists this clonotype with many counts. The CDR3 reads CASRDDRGEDTQYF. CDR3 nucleotide sequence: TGTGCCAGCAGGGATGACAGGGGAGAGGATACGCAGTATTTT. The chain is built from TRBV12-3 or TRBV12-4 and TRBJ2-3; 8 bases agree with TRBD1. The CDR3 extends over 14 amino acids. With 6 bases clipped from V and 6 bases from J, the junction kept 8 bases outside the gene matches.

This chain links TRBV7-2 with TRBJ2-3, with 7 bases that match TRBD1. The J segment lost 2 bases and the V segment lost 2 bases, leaving 7 bases of the junction unmatched. The CDR3 spans 16 residues. Per the germline V gene, CDR1 is SGHTA and CDR2 is FQGNSA. CDR3 sequence (DNA): TGTGCCAGCAGCTTATCGCCAGGGGGATTCACAGATACGCAGTATTTT. Encoded protein: CASSLSPGGFTDTQYF.

Many counts were recorded for this clonotype. The chain employs TRBV20-1 and TRBJ2-1, with 13 bases aligning to TRBD2. V gave up 6 bases and J gave up 6 bases; unmatched junction bases: 5. Germline V gives CDR1 DFQATT, CDR2 SNEGSKA (reference sequence). The CDR3 is 14 amino acids. The CDR3 coding sequence is TGCAGTGCAACACTAGCGGGAGGGCCCAATGAGCAGTTCTTC. Protein product: CSATLAGGPNEQFF.

The chain is built from TRBV6-1 and TRBJ1-4; 10 bases align to TRBD1. CDR1 MNHNS and CDR2 SASEGT come from the germline V gene. This CDR3 contains 14 residues. V was pared by 7 bases and J by 5 bases, with 4 bases of the junction left unmatched. The DNA of the CDR3 is TGTGCCAGCATCGACAGGGGGCAGAATGAAAAACTGTTTTTT. This codes for CASIDRGQNEKLFF.

This chain connects TRBV18 to TRBJ1-1; TRBD1 aligns across 8 bases. From germline, CDR1 is KGHSH and CDR2 LQKENI. Unmatched junction bases numbered 3, after V lost 0 bases and J lost 0 bases. The length of the CDR3 is 16 residues. CDR3 loop: CASSPPNRGVNTEAFF. CDR3 sequence (DNA): TGTGCCAGCTCACCACCGAACAGGGGGGTGAACACTGAAGCTTTCTTT.

This clonotype was counted ten times or more. The V call is TRBV7-2, the J call TRBJ2-3; D may be TRBD2 (6 bases). Trimming left V 5 bases short and J 1 base short, with 16 bases between. Germline V gene data show CDR1 as SGHTA and CDR2 as FQGNSA. The CDR3 runs 16 residues. This chain's CDR3 is CASSLLGSGGTDTQYF. CDR3 coding DNA: TGTGCCAGCAGCCTACTGGGTAGCGGAGGCACAGATACGCAGTATTTT.

This clonotype has more than one count but fewer than ten. The chain combines TRBV4-2 with TRBJ2-2; 9 bases are shared with TRBD2. The CDR3 extends over 17 amino acids. J gave up 2 bases and V 2 bases, and 6 bases lay outside the gene matches. From germline, CDR1 is LGHNA and CDR2 YNFKEQ. In DNA, the CDR3 is TGTGCCAGCAGCCAACGACCTAGCGGGGCTAACACCGGGGAGCTGTTTTTT. Its protein is CASSQRPSGANTGELFF.

The chain has TRBV5-1 and TRBJ2-7, with TRBD1 matching 7 bases. CDR1 and CDR2 (germline): SGHRS, YFSETQ. The CDR3 length is 14 residues. The V segment lost 0 bases and the J segment 5 bases; nucleotides outside the gene matches: 5. The CDR3 here is CASSLGQGINEQYV. CDR3 nucleotides: TGCGCCAGCAGCTTGGGACAGGGTATCAACGAGCAGTACGTC.